These T cell receptor beta chains were read from a single sample in a study of blood T cell repertoires in COVID-19. The data were produced by immunoSEQ multiplex PCR, yet TCRdb's version contains in-frame clones alone and is incomplete. This table has 55,000 to 65,000 clones, approximately 78% appearing once. The sample consisted of peripheral blood. The receptors come from a man in his sixties with COVID-19, enrolled during active disease. CDR3s include the opening cysteine and the closing phenylalanine or tryptophan. A D gene is named only where the DNA matches it firmly. Clone size is not always given. Where it is, it says once, few, many or a class for expanded clones.

D gene: -
V gene: TRBV7-3
J gene: TRBJ1-6
clone size: -
CDR3 DNA: TGTGCCAGCAGCTTGCAGGGAGGAGATAATTCACCCCTCCACTTT
CDR3 protein: CASSLQGGDNSPLHF

D gene: TRBD2
V gene: TRBV3-1/TRBV3-2
J gene: TRBJ2-3
clone size: -
CDR3 DNA: TGTGCCAGCAGCCGCAGACTTATGGCTAGCGGGAGGGGGACAGATACGCAGTATTTT
CDR3 protein: CASSRRLMASGRGTDTQYF

D gene: TRBD1
V gene: TRBV3-1/TRBV3-2
J gene: TRBJ2-1
clone size: -
CDR3 DNA: TGTGCCAGCAGCCTTAGACAGGGGAGAGTTGAGCAGTTCTTC
CDR3 protein: CASSLRQGRVEQFF

D gene: TRBD1
V gene: TRBV3-1/TRBV3-2
J gene: TRBJ1-1
clone size: -
CDR3 DNA: TGTGCCAGCAGCCAAACAGGGGGGGACACTGAAGCTTTCTTT
CDR3 protein: CASSQTGGDTEAFF

D gene: TRBD1
V gene: TRBV9
J gene: TRBJ2-3
clone size: -
CDR3 DNA: TGTGCCAGCAGCGTGGGGAGACAGGGGGCGGAAGATACGCAGTATTTT
CDR3 protein: CASSVGRQGAEDTQYF

D gene: -
V gene: TRBV6-5
J gene: TRBJ2-3
clone size: -
CDR3 DNA: TGTGCCAGCAGTTACTCCAGGGTGGATACGCAGTATTTT
CDR3 protein: CASSYSRVDTQYF

D gene: TRBD1
V gene: TRBV6-6
J gene: TRBJ2-7
clone size: many
CDR3 DNA: TGTGCCAGCAGCTGGACAGGGGATGAGCAGTACTTC
CDR3 protein: CASSWTGDEQYF

D gene: TRBD2
V gene: TRBV19
J gene: TRBJ2-2
clone size: -
CDR3 DNA: TGTGCCAGTAGTATTGAGGCGGGAGGGGCCGGGGAGCTGTTTTTT
CDR3 protein: CASSIEAGGAGELFF

D gene: -
V gene: TRBV16
J gene: TRBJ1-6
clone size: -
CDR3 DNA: TGTGCCAGCAGCCAATATCCCAGGGCAGCGTGGAATTCACCCCTCCACTTT
CDR3 protein: CASSQYPRAAWNSPLHF

D gene: TRBD1
V gene: TRBV7-3
J gene: TRBJ1-2
clone size: -
CDR3 DNA: TGTGCCAGCAGCTTAAATAGCCGACAGGGGGTAATAAGTGGCTACACCTTC
CDR3 protein: CASSLNSRQGVISGYTF

D gene: TRBD1
V gene: TRBV9
J gene: TRBJ1-2
clone size: -
CDR3 DNA: TGTGCCAGCAGCGTAGAGGCAGGGGGCTGGGGCTACACCTTC
CDR3 protein: CASSVEAGGWGYTF

D gene: TRBD2
V gene: TRBV2
J gene: TRBJ2-5
clone size: -
CDR3 DNA: TGTGCCAGCAGACTAGCGGGGTTGGAGACCCAGTACTTC
CDR3 protein: CASRLAGLETQYF

D gene: TRBD2
V gene: TRBV15
J gene: TRBJ2-2
clone size: -
CDR3 DNA: TGTGCCACCAGCAGAGCGGCTAGCGGGACCAATGGCGGGGAGCTGTTTTTT
CDR3 protein: CATSRAASGTNGGELFF

D gene: TRBD1
V gene: TRBV7-9
J gene: TRBJ2-7
clone size: -
CDR3 DNA: TGTGCCAGCAGCTTAGCGCTTAATAGACAGGGGCTGAGCGAGCAGTACTTC
CDR3 protein: CASSLALNRQGLSEQYF

D gene: -
V gene: TRBV16
J gene: TRBJ1-2
clone size: -
CDR3 DNA: TGTGCCAGCAGCCCCCCGAGACAGGAGAATGGCTACACCTTC
CDR3 protein: CASSPPRQENGYTF

D gene: -
V gene: TRBV6-5
J gene: TRBJ2-2
clone size: -
CDR3 DNA: TGTGCCAGCAGTCAATACACGGGCGGGGAGCTGTTTTTT
CDR3 protein: CASSQYTGGELFF

D gene: TRBD2
V gene: TRBV11-3
J gene: TRBJ2-1
clone size: -
CDR3 DNA: TGTGCCAGCAGCTTAGGGCTAGCGGGGTACAATGAGCAGTTCTTC
CDR3 protein: CASSLGLAGYNEQFF

D gene: TRBD1
V gene: TRBV5-1
J gene: TRBJ2-5
clone size: -
CDR3 DNA: TGCGCCAGCAGCTTGGCGACAGGGCCCCAAGAGACCCAGTACTTC
CDR3 protein: CASSLATGPQETQYF